The sequence of this T cell receptor (beta chain) was determined in a study of cytomegalovirus exposure and HLA in healthy donors. On this clone: Its target is unknown.

PCR employed 60 Vbeta and 13 Jbeta primers. Profiled with immunoSEQ multiplex PCR; TCRdb holds only in-frame clones, not every one. This sample has around 150,000 clones; around 73% occur once, and the top ten carry around 14%. The CDR3 is made up of 13 amino acids. CDR1 and CDR2 from the germline V gene are SGHTA and FQGTGA. Trimming left V 2 bases short and J 3 bases short, with 7 bases between. Findings and limits, study-wide: The records held CMV serostatus as the only immune exposure information.

J is TRBJ2-5 and V is TRBV7-3; the D gene is possibly TRBD1 (5 bases). The receptor's source is a human donor in good health. The sequencing input was PBMCs. The CDR3 here is CASSLRREETQYF. The CDR3 nucleotides read TGTGCCAGCAGCTTACGCAGGGAAGAGACCCAGTACTTC.